This TCR beta chain stems from a study of CD4 T cells in relation to SARS-CoV-2 and coronaviruses. The overall study: After roughly ten days of antigen culture, PBMC TCR beta CDR3s were sequenced. The negative reference was HIV-1 Nef peptide pool or peptide-free culture.

Data came from immunoSEQ multiplex PCR; TCRdb stores just in-frame clones and leaves some out. This sample carries about 24,000 clones, 70% to 75% of them seen once, and the ten largest clones take more than 15%. This clone was recorded a few times. Its antigen remains unknown. Before the COVID-19 pandemic, during about 2011-2019, CD4+ T cells were taken from unexposed donors. After roughly ten days of culture, CD4+ T cells were isolated. As cell numbers allowed, unexposed-donor CD4+ T cells faced SARS-CoV-2 S/N and four cold-coronavirus spikes. Sequenced material: CD4+ T cells from PBMCs, cultured in vitro. This clonotype was sampled from a human donor in good health.

The CDR3: CASSQGDRGVETQYF. DNA of the CDR3: TGCGCCAGCAGCCAAGGGGACAGGGGAGTTGAGACCCAGTACTTC. V and J are TRBV4-1 and TRBJ2-5; 10 bases are shared with TRBD1. Trimming at V came to 1 base and at J to 5 bases, leaving 4 bases not matched to a gene. This CDR3 comprises 15 residues. Germline V gene sequence: CDR1 MGHRA, CDR2 YSYEKL.